This T cell receptor beta chain was identified during a study of shared clonotypes between healthy human individuals. Study in general: Per donor, CD8 memory used one plate, CD8 naive used two, CD4 memory used three and CD4 naive used three. General study results and limits: Naive subsets generally had larger estimated richness than memory subsets. Clonotypes shared by all four donors outscored non-shared clonotypes in generation probability.

Some 30,000 T cell genomes (roughly 190 ng DNA) went into each sorted-subset replicate. Profiled with immunoSEQ multiplex PCR; TCRdb holds only in-frame clones, not every one. The table lists about 2,100,000 clones, 85% to 95% of them singletons. In regard to this clone: No antigen is known for it.

The CDR3 extends over 20 amino acids. Germline lookup yields CDR1 MNHEY and CDR2 SMNVEV (reference sequence). Trimming took off 5 bases at V and 3 bases at J, with 28 bases between the two ends. Naive CD8 isolation took CD45RO-negative cells positively selected for CCR7 and excluded terminally differentiated effector memory CD45RA+ cells. The receptor comes from a man aged 18 to 30 in good health. Some clones in this sample may be carry-over from other donors' samples. The V and J genes are TRBV27 and TRBJ2-2; D is possibly TRBD1 or TRBD2 (6 bases each). The sample consisted of naive CD8+ T cells from PBMCs. CDR3 DNA: TGTGCCAGCAGTCCATGGCAATACGTAGGGGGGACATCCGACACCGGGGAGCTGTTTTTT. Protein product: CASSPWQYVGGTSDTGELFF.